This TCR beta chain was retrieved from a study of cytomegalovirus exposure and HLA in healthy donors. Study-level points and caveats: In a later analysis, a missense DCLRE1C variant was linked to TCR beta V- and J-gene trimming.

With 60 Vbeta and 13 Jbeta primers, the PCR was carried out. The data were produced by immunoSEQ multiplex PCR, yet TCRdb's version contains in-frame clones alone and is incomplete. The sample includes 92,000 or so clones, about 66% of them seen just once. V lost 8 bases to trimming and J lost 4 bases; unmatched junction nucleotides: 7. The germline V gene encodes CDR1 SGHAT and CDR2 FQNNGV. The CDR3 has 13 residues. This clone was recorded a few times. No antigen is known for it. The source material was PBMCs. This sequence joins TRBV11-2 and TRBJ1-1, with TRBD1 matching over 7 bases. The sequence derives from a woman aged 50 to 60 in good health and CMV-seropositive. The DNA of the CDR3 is TGTGCCAGCGGGCGACAGGGAGGCACTGAAGCTTTCTTT. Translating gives CASGRQGGTEAFF. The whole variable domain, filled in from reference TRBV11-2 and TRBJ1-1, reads EAGVAQSPRYKIIEKRQSVAFWCNPISGHATLYWYQQILGQGPKLLIQFQNNGVVDDSQLPKDRFSAERLKGVDSTLKIQPAKLEDSAVYLCASGRQGGTEAFFGQGTRLTVV.